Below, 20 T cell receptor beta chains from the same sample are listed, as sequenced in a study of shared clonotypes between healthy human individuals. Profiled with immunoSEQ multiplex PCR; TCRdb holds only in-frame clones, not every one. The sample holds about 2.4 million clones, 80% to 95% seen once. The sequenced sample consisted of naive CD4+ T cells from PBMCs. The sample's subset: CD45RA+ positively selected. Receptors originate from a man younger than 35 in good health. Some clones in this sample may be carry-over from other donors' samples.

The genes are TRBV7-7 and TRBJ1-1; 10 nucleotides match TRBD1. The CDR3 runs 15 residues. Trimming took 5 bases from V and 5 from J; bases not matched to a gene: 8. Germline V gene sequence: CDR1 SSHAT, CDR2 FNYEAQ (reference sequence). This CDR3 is CASSPLGQGYTEAFF. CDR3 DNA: TGTGCCAGCAGCCCTTTGGGACAGGGGTATACTGAAGCTTTCTTT. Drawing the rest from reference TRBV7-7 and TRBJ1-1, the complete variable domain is GAGVSQSPRYKVTKRGQDVTLRCDPISSHATLYWYQQALGQGPEFLTYFNYEAQPDKSGLPSDRFSAERPEGSISTLTIQRTEQRDSAMYRCASSPLGQGYTEAFFGQGTRLTVV.

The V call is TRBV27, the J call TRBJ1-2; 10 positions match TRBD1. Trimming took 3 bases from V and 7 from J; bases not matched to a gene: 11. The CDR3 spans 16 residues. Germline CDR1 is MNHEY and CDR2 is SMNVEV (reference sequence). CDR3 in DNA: TGTGCCAGCAGTTTGAGAACCGGGACAGGGGAAACTGGCTACACCTTC. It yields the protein CASSLRTGTGETGYTF.

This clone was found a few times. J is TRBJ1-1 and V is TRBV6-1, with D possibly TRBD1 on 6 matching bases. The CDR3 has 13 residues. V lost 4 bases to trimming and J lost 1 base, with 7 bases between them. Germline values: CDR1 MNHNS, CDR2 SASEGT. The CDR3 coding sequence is TGTGCCAGCAGTGGACAGGCGAACACTGAAGCTTTCTTT. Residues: CASSGQANTEAFF.

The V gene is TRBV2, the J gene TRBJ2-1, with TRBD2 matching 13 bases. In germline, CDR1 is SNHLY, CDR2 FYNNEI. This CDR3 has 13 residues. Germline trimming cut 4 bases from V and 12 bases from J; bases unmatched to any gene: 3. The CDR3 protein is CASSGGLAGMQFF. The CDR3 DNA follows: TGTGCCAGCAGTGGGGGACTAGCGGGAATGCAGTTCTTC.

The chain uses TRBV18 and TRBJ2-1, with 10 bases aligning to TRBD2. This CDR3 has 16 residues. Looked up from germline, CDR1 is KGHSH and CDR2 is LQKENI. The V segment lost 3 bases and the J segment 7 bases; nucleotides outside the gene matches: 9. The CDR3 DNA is TGTGCCAGCTCACCCCCAAGCGGGAGGGCCCATAATGAGCAGTTCTTC. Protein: CASSPPSGRAHNEQFF.

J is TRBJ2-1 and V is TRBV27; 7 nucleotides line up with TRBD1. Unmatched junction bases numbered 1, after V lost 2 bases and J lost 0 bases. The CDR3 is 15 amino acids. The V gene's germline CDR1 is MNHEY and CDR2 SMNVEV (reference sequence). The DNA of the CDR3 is TGTGCCAGCAGTTTAACAGGGGACTCCTACAATGAGCAGTTCTTC. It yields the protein CASSLTGDSYNEQFF.

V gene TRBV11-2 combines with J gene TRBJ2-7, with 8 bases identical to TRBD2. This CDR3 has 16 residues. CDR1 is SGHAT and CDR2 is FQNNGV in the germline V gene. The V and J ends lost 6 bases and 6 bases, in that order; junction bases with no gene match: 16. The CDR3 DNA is TGTGCCAGCAGGGAAGATCTAGCGGGTGGGCCCTTCGAGCAGTACTTC. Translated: CASREDLAGGPFEQYF.

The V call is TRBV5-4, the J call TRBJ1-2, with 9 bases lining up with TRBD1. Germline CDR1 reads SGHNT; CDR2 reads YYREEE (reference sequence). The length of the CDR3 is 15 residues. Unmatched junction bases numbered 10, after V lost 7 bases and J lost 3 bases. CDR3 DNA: TGTGCCAGCTACCAGTTGGGACAGGGAGACTATGGCTACACCTTC. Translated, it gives CASYQLGQGDYGYTF. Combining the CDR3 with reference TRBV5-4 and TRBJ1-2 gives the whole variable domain ETGVTQSPTHLIKTRGQQVTLRCSSQSGHNTVSWYQQALGQGPQFIFQYYREEENGRGNFPPRFSGLQFPNYSSELNVNALELDDSALYLCASYQLGQGDYGYTFGSGTRLTVV.

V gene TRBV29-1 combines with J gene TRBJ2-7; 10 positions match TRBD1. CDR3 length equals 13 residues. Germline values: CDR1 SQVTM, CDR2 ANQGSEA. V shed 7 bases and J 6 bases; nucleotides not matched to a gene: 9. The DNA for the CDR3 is TGCAGCGCCGGCGGGGACAGGGGTTCCGAGCAGTACTTC. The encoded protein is CSAGGDRGSEQYF.

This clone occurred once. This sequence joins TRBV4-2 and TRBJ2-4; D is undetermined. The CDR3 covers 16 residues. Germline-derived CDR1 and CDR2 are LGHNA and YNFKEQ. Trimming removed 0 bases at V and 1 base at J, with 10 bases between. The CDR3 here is CASSQDVRPAKNIQYF. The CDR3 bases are TGTGCCAGCAGCCAAGATGTCCGGCCCGCCAAAAACATTCAGTACTTC.

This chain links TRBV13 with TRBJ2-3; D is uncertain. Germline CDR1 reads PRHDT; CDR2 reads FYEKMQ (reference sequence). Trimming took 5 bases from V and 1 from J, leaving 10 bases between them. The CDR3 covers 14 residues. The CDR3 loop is CASSPLGGTDTQYF. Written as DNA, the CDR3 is TGTGCCAGCAGCCCCTTAGGAGGCACAGATACGCAGTATTTT.

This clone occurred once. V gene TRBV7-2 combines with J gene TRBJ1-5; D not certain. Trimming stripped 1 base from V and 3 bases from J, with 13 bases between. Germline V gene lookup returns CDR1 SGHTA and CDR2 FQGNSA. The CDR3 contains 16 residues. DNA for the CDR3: TGTGCCAGCAGCTTAGAAGGACGGCAGGTCAATCAGCCCCAGCATTTT. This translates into CASSLEGRQVNQPQHF.

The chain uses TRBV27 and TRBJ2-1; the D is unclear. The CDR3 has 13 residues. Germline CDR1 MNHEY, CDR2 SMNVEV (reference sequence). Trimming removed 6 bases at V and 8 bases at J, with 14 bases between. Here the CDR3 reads CASRPSGFDEQFF. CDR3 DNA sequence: TGTGCCAGCAGACCCTCTGGCTTCGATGAGCAGTTCTTC.

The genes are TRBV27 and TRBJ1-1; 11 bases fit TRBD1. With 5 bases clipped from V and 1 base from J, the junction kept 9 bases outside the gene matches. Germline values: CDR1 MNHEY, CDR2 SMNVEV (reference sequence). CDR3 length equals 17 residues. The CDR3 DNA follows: TGTGCCAGCAGTCGGACAGGGGGCTTCGGTTCGAACACTGAAGCTTTCTTT. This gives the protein CASSRTGGFGSNTEAFF.

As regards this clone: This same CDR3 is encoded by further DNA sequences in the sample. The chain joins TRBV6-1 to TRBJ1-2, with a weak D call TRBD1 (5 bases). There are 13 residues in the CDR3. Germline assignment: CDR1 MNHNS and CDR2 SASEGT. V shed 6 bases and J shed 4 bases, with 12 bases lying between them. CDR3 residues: CASSLDRFYGYTF. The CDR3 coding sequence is TGTGCCAGCAGCCTTGACAGATTCTATGGCTACACCTTC.

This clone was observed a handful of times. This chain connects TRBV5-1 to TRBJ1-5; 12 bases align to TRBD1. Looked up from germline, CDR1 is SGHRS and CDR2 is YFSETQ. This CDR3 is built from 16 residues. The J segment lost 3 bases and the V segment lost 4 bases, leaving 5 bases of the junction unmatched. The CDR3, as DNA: TGCGCCAGCAGCCCGGGGGACAGGGGGCCCAATCAGCCCCAGCATTTT. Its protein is CASSPGDRGPNQPQHF.

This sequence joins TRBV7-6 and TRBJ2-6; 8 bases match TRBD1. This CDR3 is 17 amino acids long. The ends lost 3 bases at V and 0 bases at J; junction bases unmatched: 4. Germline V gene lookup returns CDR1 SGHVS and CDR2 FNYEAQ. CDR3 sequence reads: CASSFRDRYSGANVLTF. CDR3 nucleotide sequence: TGTGCCAGCAGCTTCCGGGACAGGTACTCTGGGGCCAACGTCCTGACTTTC.

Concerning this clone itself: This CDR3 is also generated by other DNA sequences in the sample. CDR3 DNA: TGTGCCAGCAGCTTAGGGGGGGAGCAGTACTTC. Translation gives CASSLGGEQYF. This chain joins TRBV5-6 and TRBJ2-7; D tentatively reads TRBD1 or TRBD2 (6 bases each). Trimming cost V 2 bases and J 7 bases, with 7 bases left between them. The CDR3 consists of 11 residues. CDR1 is SGHDT and CDR2 is YYEEEE in the germline V gene.

CDR3 nucleotide sequence: TGCGCCAGCAGCTTGGGCCCGAACGCATCTAATGAAAAACTGTTTTTT. Its translation is CASSLGPNASNEKLFF. This rearrangement joins TRBV5-1 to TRBJ1-4; D unclear. The V gene lost 0 bases and the J gene lost 3 bases, with 12 bases spanning the gap. Germline-derived CDR1 and CDR2 are SGHRS and YFSETQ. The CDR3 is 16 amino acids.

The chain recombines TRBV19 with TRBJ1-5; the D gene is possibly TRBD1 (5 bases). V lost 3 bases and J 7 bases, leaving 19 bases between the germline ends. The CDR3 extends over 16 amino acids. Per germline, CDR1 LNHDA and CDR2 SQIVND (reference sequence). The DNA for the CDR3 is TGTGCCAGTAGTATCTTCCGGGACTCCGGAGGGCAGCCCCAGCATTTT. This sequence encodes CASSIFRDSGGQPQHF.